This is a list of T cell receptor beta chains from one sample in a study of vaccination and CD4 T cells after COVID-19. Antigens of these TCRs are unknown. TCRdb ran MiXCR on the PCR reads and lists one entry per CDR3 protein. The sample includes some 7,400 distinct CDR3 sequences, under 45% of them seen just once. Sequenced: CD4+ T cells from blood, cultured in vitro. The source of these receptors is a human donor in good health. CDR3s include the opening cysteine and the closing phenylalanine or tryptophan. Fields, in order: D gene, clone size, V gene, J gene, CDR3 protein, CDR3 DNA. D genes are given only for firm matches. Clone size is given for some rows only: seen once, a few or many times, or a class if the clone is expanded.

TRBD2	.	TRBV19	TRBJ2-7	CASGRGGEQYF	TGTGCCAGCGGACGCGGGGGAGAGCAGTACTTC
.	.	TRBV5-4	TRBJ2-5	CASSPPRAGSMTQETQYF	TGTGCCAGCAGCCCCCCTAGGGCGGGGAGCATGACTCAAGAGACCCAGTACTTC
.	.	TRBV25-1	TRBJ1-3	CASSELPAGNTIYF	TGTGCCAGCAGTGAACTTCCAGCTGGAAACACCATATATTTT
TRBD1	few	TRBV5-4	TRBJ1-1	CASSPGTGWNTEAFF	TGTGCCAGCAGCCCCGGGACAGGGTGGAACACTGAAGCTTTCTTT
.	.	TRBV20-1	TRBJ1-1	CSAPDRLSNTEAFF	TGCAGTGCACCGGACAGATTATCTAACACTGAAGCTTTCTTT
TRBD1	.	TRBV19	TRBJ1-5	CASSKDRGNQPQHF	TGTGCCAGTAGTAAGGACAGGGGGAATCAGCCCCAGCATTTT
.	.	TRBV7-2	TRBJ1-4	CASSLVRGPRGRGGEKLFF	TGTGCCAGCAGCTTAGTTCGGGGGCCTAGGGGCAGGGGAGGAGAAAAACTGTTTTTT
TRBD2	.	TRBV10-1	TRBJ2-3	CASSEIHGLAGGTDTQYF	TGCGCCAGCAGTGAGATCCACGGACTAGCGGGGGGCACAGATACGCAGTATTTT
.	.	TRBV4-1	TRBJ1-1	CASSQLGYTEAFF	TGCGCCAGCAGCCAATTAGGGTACACTGAAGCTTTCTTT
.	few	TRBV28	TRBJ1-1	CASRGPGTGMNTEAFF	TGTGCCAGCAGGGGCCCTGGGACGGGCATGAACACTGAAGCTTTCTTT
.	.	TRBV19	TRBJ2-1	CASSIGPLYNEQFF	TGTGCCAGTAGTATAGGCCCACTCTACAATGAGCAGTTCTTC
TRBD1	.	TRBV20-1	TRBJ2-7	CSAIVWGQPTYEQYF	TGCAGTGCCATCGTGTGGGGACAGCCCACCTACGAGCAGTACTTC
.	.	TRBV7-2	TRBJ1-2	CASSLRRGFYGYTF	TGTGCCAGCAGCTTACGTCGAGGATTCTATGGCTACACCTTC
.	.	TRBV7-6	TRBJ1-2	CASSPEWGSLNYGYTF	TGTGCCAGCAGCCCCGAATGGGGTAGCCTTAACTATGGCTACACCTTC
.	once	TRBV7-9	TRBJ2-1	CASSPLSSAFYNEQFF	TGTGCCAGCAGCCCCCTGTCCTCAGCTTTCTACAATGAGCAGTTCTTC
TRBD1	once	TRBV29-1	TRBJ1-5	CSVAPDRVGQPQHF	TGCAGCGTAGCTCCCGACAGGGTCGGGCAGCCCCAGCATTTT
TRBD2	.	TRBV2	TRBJ2-3	CASRGDLREGTDTQYF	TGTGCCAGCAGGGGGGACCTACGGGAGGGCACAGATACGCAGTATTTT
.	few	TRBV7-2	TRBJ2-7	CASSLSRSSYEQYF	TGTGCCAGCAGCTTATCGCGGAGCTCCTACGAGCAGTACTTC
.	.	TRBV27	TRBJ1-5	CASRPRGFRNQPQHF	TGTGCCAGCAGGCCAAGGGGTTTTCGCAATCAGCCCCAGCATTTT
TRBD1	.	TRBV30	TRBJ1-2	CAWSAIGTGRHYGYTF	TGTGCCTGGAGTGCAATTGGGACAGGGAGGCACTATGGCTACACCTTC
.	.	TRBV7-2	TRBJ2-5	CASSFQETQYF	TGTGCCAGCAGCTTTCAAGAGACCCAGTACTTC
.	few	TRBV7-2	TRBJ1-4	CASSLLDRRGLFF	TGTGCCAGCAGCTTACTGGACAGAAGGGGACTGTTTTTT
TRBD1	few	TRBV28	TRBJ2-2	CASREQQGLANTGELFF	TGTGCCAGCAGAGAGCAACAGGGGCTGGCGAACACCGGGGAGCTGTTTTTT
.	few	TRBV4-3	TRBJ1-2	CASSQASRNYGYTF	TGCGCCAGCAGCCAAGCGAGCAGAAACTATGGCTACACCTTC
.	.	TRBV19	TRBJ1-1	CASSLKTGGNTEAFF	TGTGCCAGTAGTCTAAAGACAGGAGGAAACACTGAAGCTTTCTTT
.	.	TRBV30	TRBJ1-5	CAWTLNSNQPQHF	TGTGCCTGGACCCTTAATAGCAATCAGCCCCAGCATTTT
.	few	TRBV27	TRBJ1-1	CASRIGEVTEAFF	TGTGCCAGCAGGATAGGGGAGGTCACTGAAGCTTTCTTT
TRBD1	few	TRBV20-1	TRBJ1-6	CSARGDRGNSPLHF	TGCAGTGCTAGAGGGGACAGGGGAAATTCACCCCTCCACTTT
.	.	TRBV11-3	TRBJ1-1	CASSSPERLPEAFF	TGTGCCAGCAGCTCCCCAGAGAGATTACCCGAAGCTTTCTTT
TRBD1	.	TRBV19	TRBJ2-5	CASSKNRGETQYF	TGTGCCAGTAGTAAAAACAGGGGAGAGACCCAGTACTTC
TRBD2	.	TRBV7-2	TRBJ2-5	CASSLGGGAQETQYF	TGTGCCAGCAGCTTAGGCGGGGGGGCGCAGGAGACCCAGTACTTC
.	medium-sized	TRBV27	TRBJ1-2	CASSLYPGQGSGYTF	TGTGCCAGCAGTTTATACCCCGGCCAGGGTTCGGGCTACACCTTC
TRBD1	.	TRBV5-6	TRBJ2-3	CASSFGQGGDTQYF	TGTGCCAGCAGCTTCGGACAGGGGGGAGATACGCAGTATTTT
TRBD1	.	TRBV5-4	TRBJ1-2	CASGGTGGALSDGYTF	TGTGCCAGCGGCGGGACAGGGGGCGCCTTGTCTGACGGCTACACCTTC
.	.	TRBV7-9	TRBJ1-3	CATREESSGNTIYF	TGTGCCACCCGAGAAGAAAGCTCTGGAAACACCATATATTTT
.	.	TRBV28	TRBJ1-2	CASSGGGGLGYGYTF	TGTGCCAGCAGTGGGGGTGGGGGGCTAGGCTATGGCTACACCTTC
.	few	TRBV6-1	TRBJ1-5	CASSEVETTLSNQPQHF	TGTGCCAGCAGTGAAGTGGAGACAACCCTTAGCAATCAGCCCCAGCATTTT
TRBD2	.	TRBV20-1	TRBJ2-7	CSARSSGRAYEQYF	TGCAGTGCTAGGTCTAGCGGGAGGGCCTACGAGCAGTACTTC
.	.	TRBV29-1	TRBJ2-5	CSVETPGVDTTQYF	TGCAGCGTTGAAACCCCGGGGGTGGACACGACCCAGTACTTC
.	few	TRBV11-2	TRBJ2-5	CASSRWAETQYF	TGTGCCAGCAGCCGATGGGCCGAGACCCAGTACTTC